This T cell receptor (beta chain) derives from a study of breast tumors, draining lymph nodes, adjacent tissues. Study conclusions and caveats: Findings are consistent with lymph node origin and intratumoral expansion of most tumor T cells. The lymph node origin of tumor T cells was framed as consistent with a hypothesis, not demonstrated.

In this sample, this clonotype turned up many times. Antigen unknown. Breast cancer patients provided tissue from their axillary draining lymph nodes. This CDR3 contains 14 residues. V was clipped by 2 bases and J by 8 bases, with 14 bases between them. The germline V gene has CDR1 SGHRS and CDR2 YFSETQ. MiXCR, run by TCRdb on the multiplex PCR reads, gives a single entry per CDR3 protein. The table has around 130,000 distinct CDR3 sequences, 21% seen once. The chain is built from TRBV5-1 and TRBJ2-1; D perhaps matches TRBD2 (6 bases). This clonotype was obtained from a female donor with breast cancer. Some clones in this sample may be carry-over from other donors' samples. Sequenced: axillary lymph node tissue. The CDR3 DNA follows: TGCGCCAGCAGCTTCTCCGGGAGTATGGATGAGCAGTTCTTC. Translation: CASSFSGSMDEQFF. Looking up the rest from reference TRBV5-1 and TRBJ2-1 gives the full variable domain: KAGVTQTPRYLIKTRGQQVTLSCSPISGHRSVSWYQQTPGQGLQFLFEYFSETQRNKGNFPGRFSGRQFSNSRSEMNVSTLELGDSALYLCASSFSGSMDEQFFGPGTRLTVL.